The sequence of this T cell receptor beta chain was determined in a study of T cell repertoires in cytomegalovirus infection. Study-level results: HLA-C-restricted CMV-specific TCR beta clonotypes prevailed in the ex vivo response. Identification of carriers of CMV plus the relevant HLA was performed using cumulative public TCR beta family frequency.

From the reads, TCRdb called clonotypes with MiXCR, one entry per CDR3 protein. Altogether roughly 720,000 distinct CDR3 sequences are present, under 40% being singletons, with the ten largest covering 2.8%. With respect to this clonotype: Its antigen is as yet unknown.

After removal of 3 bases from V and 3 bases from J, the junction contained 8 bases not matched to a gene. CDR3 length equals 15 residues. CDR1 and CDR2 from the germline V gene are SGHDT and YYEEEE. The receptor was derived from a human donor in good health (CMV status not recorded). Some clones in this sample may be carry-over from other donors' samples. This chain links TRBV5-6 with TRBJ2-7; 8 positions match TRBD1. The sequenced material came from PBMCs. CDR3 loop: CASSSTGTGYYEQYF. CDR3 DNA: TGTGCCAGCAGCTCGACCGGGACAGGTTACTACGAGCAGTACTTC.